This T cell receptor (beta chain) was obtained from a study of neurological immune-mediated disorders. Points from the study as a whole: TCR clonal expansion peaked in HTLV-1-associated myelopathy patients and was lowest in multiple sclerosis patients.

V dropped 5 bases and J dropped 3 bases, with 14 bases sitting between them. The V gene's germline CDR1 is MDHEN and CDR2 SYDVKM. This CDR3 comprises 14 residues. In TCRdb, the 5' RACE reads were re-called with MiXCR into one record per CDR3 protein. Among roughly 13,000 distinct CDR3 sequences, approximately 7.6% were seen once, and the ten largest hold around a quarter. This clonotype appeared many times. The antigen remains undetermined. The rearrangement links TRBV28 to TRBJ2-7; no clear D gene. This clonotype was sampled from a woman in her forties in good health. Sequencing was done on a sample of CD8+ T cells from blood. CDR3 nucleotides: TGTGCCAGCAGTAGAGTTACCCTATTCTACGAGCAGTACTTC. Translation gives CASSRVTLFYEQYF.